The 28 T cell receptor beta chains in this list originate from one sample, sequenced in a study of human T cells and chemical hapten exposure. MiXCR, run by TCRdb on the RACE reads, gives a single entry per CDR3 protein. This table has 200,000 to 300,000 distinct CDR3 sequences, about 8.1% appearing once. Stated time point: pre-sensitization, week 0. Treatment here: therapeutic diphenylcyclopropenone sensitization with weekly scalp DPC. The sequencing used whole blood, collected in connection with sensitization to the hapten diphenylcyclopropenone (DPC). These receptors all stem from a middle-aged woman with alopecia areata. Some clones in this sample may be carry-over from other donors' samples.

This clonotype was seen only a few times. The CDR3 spells CASSYSTGTGANVLTF. CDR3 coding DNA: TGTGCCAGCAGTTACTCGACGGGGACGGGGGCCAACGTCCTGACTTTC. The chain has TRBV6-5 and TRBJ2-6; D possibly matches TRBD1 or TRBD2 (5 bases each). Trimming removed 0 bases at V and 4 bases at J, with 10 bases between. The CDR3 covers 16 residues. Germline V gene lookup returns CDR1 MNHEY and CDR2 SVGAGI.

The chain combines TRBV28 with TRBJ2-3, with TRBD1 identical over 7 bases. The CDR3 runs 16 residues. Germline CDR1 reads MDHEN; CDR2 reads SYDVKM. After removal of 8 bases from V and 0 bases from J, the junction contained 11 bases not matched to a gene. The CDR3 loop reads CASRRPGQFSTDTQYF. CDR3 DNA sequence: TGTGCCAGCCGTCGGCCGGGACAGTTTAGCACAGATACGCAGTATTTT.

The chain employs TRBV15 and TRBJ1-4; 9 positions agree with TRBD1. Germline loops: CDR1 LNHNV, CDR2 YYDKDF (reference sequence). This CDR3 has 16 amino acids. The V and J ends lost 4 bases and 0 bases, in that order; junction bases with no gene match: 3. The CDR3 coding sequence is TGTGCCACCAGCACCCGGGACAGGGCAACTAATGAAAAACTGTTTTTT. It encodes CATSTRDRATNEKLFF.

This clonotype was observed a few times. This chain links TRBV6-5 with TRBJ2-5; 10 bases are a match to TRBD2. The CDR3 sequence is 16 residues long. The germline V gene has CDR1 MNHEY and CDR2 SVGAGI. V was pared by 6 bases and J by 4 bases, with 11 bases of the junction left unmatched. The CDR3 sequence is CASRRTSGGLGETQYF. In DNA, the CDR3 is TGTGCCAGCAGAAGGACTAGCGGTGGTCTAGGAGAGACCCAGTACTTC.

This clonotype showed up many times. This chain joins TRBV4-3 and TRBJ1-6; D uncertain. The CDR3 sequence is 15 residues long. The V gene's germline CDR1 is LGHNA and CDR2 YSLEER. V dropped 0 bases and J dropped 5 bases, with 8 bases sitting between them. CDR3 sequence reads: CASSQDPLNNSPLHF. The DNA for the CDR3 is TGCGCCAGCAGCCAAGATCCCCTAAATAATTCACCCCTCCACTTT.

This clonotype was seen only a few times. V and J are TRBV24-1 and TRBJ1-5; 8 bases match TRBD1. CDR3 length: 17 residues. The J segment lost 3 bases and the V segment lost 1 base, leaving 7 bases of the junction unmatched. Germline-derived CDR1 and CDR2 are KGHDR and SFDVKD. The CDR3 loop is CATSDFPRTGNNQPQHF. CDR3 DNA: TGTGCCACCAGTGATTTCCCCAGGACAGGGAACAATCAGCCCCAGCATTTT.

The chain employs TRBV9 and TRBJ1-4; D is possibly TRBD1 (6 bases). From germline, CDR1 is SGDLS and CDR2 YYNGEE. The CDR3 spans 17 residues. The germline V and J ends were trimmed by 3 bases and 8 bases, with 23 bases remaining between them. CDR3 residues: CASSASLHGRGGEKLFF. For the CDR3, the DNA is TGTGCCAGCAGCGCCTCCCTTCATGGCAGGGGAGGCGAAAAACTGTTTTTT.

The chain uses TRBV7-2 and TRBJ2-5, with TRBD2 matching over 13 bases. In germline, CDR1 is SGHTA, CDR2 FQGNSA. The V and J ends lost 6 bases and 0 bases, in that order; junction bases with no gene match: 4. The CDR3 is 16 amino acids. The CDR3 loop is CASSWTSGRYQETQYF. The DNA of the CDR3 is TGTGCCAGCAGTTGGACTAGCGGGAGATACCAAGAGACCCAGTACTTC.

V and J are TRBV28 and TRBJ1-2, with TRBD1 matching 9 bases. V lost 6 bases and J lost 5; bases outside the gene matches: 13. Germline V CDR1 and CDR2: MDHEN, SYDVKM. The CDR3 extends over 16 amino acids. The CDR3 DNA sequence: TGTGCCAGCAGCCCCCCCCCGGGACAGGGCCTATATGGCTACACCTTC. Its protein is CASSPPPGQGLYGYTF.

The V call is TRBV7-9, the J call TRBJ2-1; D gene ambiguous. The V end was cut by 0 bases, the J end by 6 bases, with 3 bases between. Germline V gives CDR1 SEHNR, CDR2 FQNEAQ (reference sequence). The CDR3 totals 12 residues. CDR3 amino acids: CASSLASNEQFF. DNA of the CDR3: TGTGCCAGCAGCTTAGCGTCCAATGAGCAGTTCTTC. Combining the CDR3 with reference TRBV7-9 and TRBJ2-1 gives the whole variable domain DTGVSQNPRHKITKRGQNVTFRCDPISEHNRLYWYRQTLGQGPEFLTYFQNEAQLEKSRLLSDRFSAERPKGSFSTLEIQRTEQGDSAMYLCASSLASNEQFFGPGTRLTVL.

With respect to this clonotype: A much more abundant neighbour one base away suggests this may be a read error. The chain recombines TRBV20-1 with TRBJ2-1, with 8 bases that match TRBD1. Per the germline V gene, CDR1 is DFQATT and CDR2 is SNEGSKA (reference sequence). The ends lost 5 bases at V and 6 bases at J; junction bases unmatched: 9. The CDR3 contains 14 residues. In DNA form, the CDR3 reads TGCAGTGCTGAGGGGACAGGATTAGTCAATGAGCAGTTCTTC. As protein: CSAEGTGLVNEQFF.

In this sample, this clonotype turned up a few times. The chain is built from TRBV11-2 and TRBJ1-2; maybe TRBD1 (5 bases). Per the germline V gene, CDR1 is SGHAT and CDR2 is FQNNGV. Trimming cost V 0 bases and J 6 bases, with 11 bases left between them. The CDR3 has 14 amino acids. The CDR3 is CASSLEKGPNGYTF. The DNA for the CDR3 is TGTGCCAGCAGCTTAGAGAAGGGGCCAAATGGCTACACCTTC. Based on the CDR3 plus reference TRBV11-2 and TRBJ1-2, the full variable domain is EAGVAQSPRYKIIEKRQSVAFWCNPISGHATLYWYQQILGQGPKLLIQFQNNGVVDDSQLPKDRFSAERLKGVDSTLKIQPAKLEDSAVYLCASSLEKGPNGYTFGSGTRLTVV.

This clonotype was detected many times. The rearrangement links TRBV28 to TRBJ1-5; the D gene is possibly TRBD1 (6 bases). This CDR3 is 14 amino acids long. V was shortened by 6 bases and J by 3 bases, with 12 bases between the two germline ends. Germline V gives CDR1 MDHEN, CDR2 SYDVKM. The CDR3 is CASRWGAYNQPQHF. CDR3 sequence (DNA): TGTGCCAGCAGGTGGGGGGCCTACAATCAGCCCCAGCATTTT.

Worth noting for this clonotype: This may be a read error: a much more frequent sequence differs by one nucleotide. CDR3 coding DNA: TGTGCCAGCAGTTACACTAGCGGGAGCTACGAGCAGTGCTTC. This encodes CASSYTSGSYEQCF. This chain uses TRBV6-2 or TRBV6-3 with TRBJ2-7; 11 nucleotides match TRBD2. CDR3 length: 14 residues. Germline assignment: CDR1 MNHEY and CDR2 SVGEGT.

The CDR3 loop is CASSHRTYNEKLFF. The DNA for the CDR3 is TGTGCCAGCAGCCATAGGACCTACAATGAAAAACTGTTTTTT. The chain links TRBV6-2 or TRBV6-3 to TRBJ1-4; D not certain. The CDR3 has 14 amino acids. Germline loops: CDR1 MNHEY, CDR2 SVGEGT. The V gene lost 6 bases and the J gene lost 5 bases, with 13 bases spanning the gap.

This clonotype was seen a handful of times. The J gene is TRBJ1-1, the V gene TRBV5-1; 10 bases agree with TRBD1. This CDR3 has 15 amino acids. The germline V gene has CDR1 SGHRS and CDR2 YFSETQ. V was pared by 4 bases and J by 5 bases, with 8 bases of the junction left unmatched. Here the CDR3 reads CASSETGQGLTEAFF. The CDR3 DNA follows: TGCGCCAGCAGCGAAACGGGACAGGGGTTAACTGAAGCTTTCTTT.

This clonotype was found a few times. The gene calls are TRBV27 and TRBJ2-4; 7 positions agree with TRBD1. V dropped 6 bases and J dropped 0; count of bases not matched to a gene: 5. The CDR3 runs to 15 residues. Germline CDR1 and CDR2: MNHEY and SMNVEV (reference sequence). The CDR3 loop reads CASRRDRLAKNIQYF. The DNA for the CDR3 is TGTGCCAGCAGAAGGGACAGACTAGCCAAAAACATTCAGTACTTC.

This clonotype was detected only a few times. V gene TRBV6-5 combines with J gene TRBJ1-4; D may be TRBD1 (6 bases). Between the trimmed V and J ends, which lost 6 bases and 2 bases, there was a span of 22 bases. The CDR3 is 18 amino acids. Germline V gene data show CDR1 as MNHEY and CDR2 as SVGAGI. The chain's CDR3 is CASRTRYRTGSTNEKLFF. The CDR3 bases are TGTGCCAGCAGAACCAGATACCGCACAGGGAGCACTAATGAAAAACTGTTTTTT.

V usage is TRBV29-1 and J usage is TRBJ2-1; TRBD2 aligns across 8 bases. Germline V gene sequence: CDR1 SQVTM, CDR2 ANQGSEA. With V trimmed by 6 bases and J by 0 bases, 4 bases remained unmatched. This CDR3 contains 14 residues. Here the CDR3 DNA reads TGCAGCGTGGAGCGGGGGAGCTCCTACAATGAGCAGTTCTTC. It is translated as CSVERGSSYNEQFF.

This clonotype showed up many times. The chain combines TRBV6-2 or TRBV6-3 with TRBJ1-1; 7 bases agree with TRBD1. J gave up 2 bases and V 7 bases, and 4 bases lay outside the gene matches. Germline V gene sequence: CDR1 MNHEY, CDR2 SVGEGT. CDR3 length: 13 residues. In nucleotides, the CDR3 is TGTGCCAGCACCGACAGGGCTAACACTGAAGCTTTCTTT. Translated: CASTDRANTEAFF.

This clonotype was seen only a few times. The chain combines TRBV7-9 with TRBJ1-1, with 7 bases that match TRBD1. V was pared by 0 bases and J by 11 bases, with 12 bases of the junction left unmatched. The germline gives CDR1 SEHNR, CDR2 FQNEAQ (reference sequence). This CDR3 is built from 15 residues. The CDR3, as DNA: TGTGCCAGCAGCTTAGCGGACAGGATTCCCCGAGCGGCTTTCTTT. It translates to CASSLADRIPRAAFF.

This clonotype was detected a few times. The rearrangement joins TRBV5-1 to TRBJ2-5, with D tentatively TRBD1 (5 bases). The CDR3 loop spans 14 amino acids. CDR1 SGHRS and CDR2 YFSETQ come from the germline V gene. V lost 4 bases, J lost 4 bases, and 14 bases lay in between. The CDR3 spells CASSVEPGLETQYF. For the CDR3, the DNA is TGCGCCAGCAGCGTAGAGCCAGGGCTAGAGACCCAGTACTTC. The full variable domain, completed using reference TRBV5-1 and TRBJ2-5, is KAGVTQTPRYLIKTRGQQVTLSCSPISGHRSVSWYQQTPGQGLQFLFEYFSETQRNKGNFPGRFSGRQFSNSRSEMNVSTLELGDSALYLCASSVEPGLETQYFGPGTRLLVL.

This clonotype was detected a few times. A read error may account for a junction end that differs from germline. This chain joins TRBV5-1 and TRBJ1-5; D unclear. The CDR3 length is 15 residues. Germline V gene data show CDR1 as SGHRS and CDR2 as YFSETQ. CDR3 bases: TGCGCCAGCAGTTTGGACGGTAATAGCAATCAGCCCCAGCATTTT. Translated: CASSLDGNSNQPQHF.

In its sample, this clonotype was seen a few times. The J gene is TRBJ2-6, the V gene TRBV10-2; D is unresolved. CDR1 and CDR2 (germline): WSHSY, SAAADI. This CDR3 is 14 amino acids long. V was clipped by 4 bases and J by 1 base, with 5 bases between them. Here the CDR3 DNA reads TGCGCCAGCAGTGCAAGTTCTGGGGCCAACGTCCTGACTTTC. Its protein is CASSASSGANVLTF.

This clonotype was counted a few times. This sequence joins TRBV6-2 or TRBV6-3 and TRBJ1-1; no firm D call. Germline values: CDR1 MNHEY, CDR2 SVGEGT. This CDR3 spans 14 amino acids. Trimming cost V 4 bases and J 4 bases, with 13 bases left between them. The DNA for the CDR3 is TGTGCCAGCAGTTTTGACCTACGAAGCACTGAAGCTTTCTTT. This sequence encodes CASSFDLRSTEAFF.

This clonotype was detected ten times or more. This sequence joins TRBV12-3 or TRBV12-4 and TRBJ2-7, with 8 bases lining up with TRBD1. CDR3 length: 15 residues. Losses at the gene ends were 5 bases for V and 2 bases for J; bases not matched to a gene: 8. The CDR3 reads CASSSQGAPPYEQYF. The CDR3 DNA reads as TGTGCCAGCAGTAGCCAGGGGGCGCCCCCCTACGAGCAGTACTTC.

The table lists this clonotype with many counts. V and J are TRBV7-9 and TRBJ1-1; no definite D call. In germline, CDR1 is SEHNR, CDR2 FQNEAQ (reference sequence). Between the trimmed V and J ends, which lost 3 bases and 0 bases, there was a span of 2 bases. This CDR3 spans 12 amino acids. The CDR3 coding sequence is TGTGCCAGCAGCTTCGTGAACACTGAAGCTTTCTTT. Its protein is CASSFVNTEAFF.

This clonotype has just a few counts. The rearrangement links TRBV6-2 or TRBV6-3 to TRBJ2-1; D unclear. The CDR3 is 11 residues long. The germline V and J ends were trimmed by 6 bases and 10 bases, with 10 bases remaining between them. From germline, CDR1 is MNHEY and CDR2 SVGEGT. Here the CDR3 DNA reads TGTGCCAGCAGGCGCAATGGGGAGCAGTTCTTC. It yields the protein CASRRNGEQFF.